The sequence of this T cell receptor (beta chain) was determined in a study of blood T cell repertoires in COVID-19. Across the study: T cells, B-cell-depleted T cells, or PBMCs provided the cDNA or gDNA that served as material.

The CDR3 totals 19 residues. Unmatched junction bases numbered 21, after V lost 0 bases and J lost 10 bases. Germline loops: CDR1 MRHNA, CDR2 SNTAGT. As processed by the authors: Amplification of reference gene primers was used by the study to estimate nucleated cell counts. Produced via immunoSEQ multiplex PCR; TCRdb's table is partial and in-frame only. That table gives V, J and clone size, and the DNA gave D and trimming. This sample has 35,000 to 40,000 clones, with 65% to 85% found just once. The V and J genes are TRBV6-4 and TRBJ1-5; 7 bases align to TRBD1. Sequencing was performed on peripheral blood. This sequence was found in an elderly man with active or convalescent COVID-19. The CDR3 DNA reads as TGTGCCAGCAGTGACTCGGACTCTAAGATAAAGCTTACAGGGGCTCCCCAGCATTTT. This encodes CASSDSDSKIKLTGAPQHF.